These 8 T cell receptor beta chains originate from one sample sequenced in a study of cytomegalovirus exposure and HLA in healthy donors. Sequencing was performed with immunoSEQ multiplex PCR; in TCRdb, only in-frame clones are kept and a portion is missing. The profile shows roughly 300,000 clones, 80% to 90% of them singletons. The source material was PBMCs. These receptors originate from a woman aged 18-29 years in good health and CMV-seronegative.

The V call is TRBV29-1, the J call TRBJ1-1, with TRBD1 identical over 8 bases. CDR1 and CDR2 (germline): SQVTM, ANQGSEA. This CDR3 has 13 amino acids. The V gene end was trimmed by 7 bases and the J gene end by 0 bases; junction bases not matched to a gene: 4. The CDR3 is CSGGQGVNTEAFF. CDR3 in DNA: TGCAGCGGCGGACAGGGAGTGAACACTGAAGCTTTCTTT.

The rearrangement joins TRBV4-1 to TRBJ2-7; perhaps TRBD1 as D (6 bases). The V and J ends lost 5 bases and 3 bases respectively, with 11 bases between them. Germline V gene sequence: CDR1 MGHRA, CDR2 YSYEKL. The CDR3 is 13 amino acids. In DNA form, the CDR3 reads TGCGCCAGCAGCTCCGGACAGAGCTACGAGCAGTACTTC. Translating it yields CASSSGQSYEQYF.

This chain uses TRBV6-5 with TRBJ1-2; D not certain. This CDR3 has 15 residues. Deletions cut 5 bases from V and 4 bases from J, with 17 bases between. In germline, CDR1 is MNHEY, CDR2 SVGAGI. The CDR3, as DNA: TGTGCCAGCAGTCCGTCTCCCGATTCAGGCTATGGCTACACCTTC. This encodes CASSPSPDSGYGYTF.

The chain carries TRBV28 and TRBJ2-7; 9 nucleotides match TRBD1. The CDR3 loop spans 14 amino acids. V lost 6 bases and J lost 7; bases outside the gene matches: 10. Per the germline V gene, CDR1 is MDHEN and CDR2 is SYDVKM. The CDR3 region is CASSQGTGRREQYF. In DNA, the CDR3 is TGTGCCAGCAGCCAAGGGACAGGGCGCAGGGAGCAGTACTTC.

The chain recombines TRBV27 with TRBJ2-2, with 12 nucleotides matching TRBD2. Germline V CDR1 and CDR2: MNHEY, SMNVEV (reference sequence). CDR3 length equals 14 residues. V lost 6 bases, J lost 8 bases, and 4 bases stayed unmatched. For the CDR3, the DNA is TGTGCCAGCAGACCTAGCGGGAGGGTGGGGGAGCTGTTTTTT. Its translation is CASRPSGRVGELFF.

The chain carries TRBV7-3 and TRBJ2-2; TRBD2 agrees at 7 bases. This CDR3 spans 16 amino acids. In germline, CDR1 is SGHTA, CDR2 FQGTGA. J was trimmed by 4 bases and V by 2 bases; bases with no gene match: 7. The CDR3 sequence: CASSLDIAGGTGELFF. CDR3 nucleotide sequence: TGTGCCAGCAGCTTAGATATAGCGGGTGGCACCGGGGAGCTGTTTTTT.

The V call is TRBV6-5, the J call TRBJ2-7; 10 bases match TRBD2. This CDR3 spans 16 amino acids. Germline V gene sequence: CDR1 MNHEY, CDR2 SVGAGI. Trimming took 0 bases from V and 3 from J; bases not matched to a gene: 5. The chain's CDR3 is CASSYSGTSVNYEQYF. The CDR3 DNA reads TGTGCCAGCAGTTACTCTGGGACTAGCGTGAACTACGAGCAGTACTTC.

The chain carries TRBV19 and TRBJ1-2, with D maybe TRBD1 (5 bases). The CDR3 runs to 12 residues. Looked up from germline, CDR1 is LNHDA and CDR2 is SQIVND (reference sequence). The ends were cut back, 5 bases at V and 5 bases at J, with 9 bases in the middle. CDR3 DNA: TGTGCCAGTAGTGTGACAGATTATGGCTACACCTTC. Protein sequence: CASSVTDYGYTF.